The 32 T cell receptor beta chains listed next were all sequenced from one sample in a study of T cells in localized non-small cell lung cancer. Profiling relied on immunoSEQ multiplex PCR, and the TCRdb table lists in-frame clones only, not all of them. The sample includes 15,000 to 20,000 clones, roughly 80% of them seen just once. The source material was peripheral blood, sampled before any cancer treatment. The receptors here all came from a male donor older than 55 with stage I lung adenocarcinoma.

This chain uses TRBV5-1 with TRBJ1-1, with D uncertain. This CDR3 spans 16 amino acids. V was pared by 4 bases and J by 8 bases, with 24 bases between. The germline gives CDR1 SGHRS, CDR2 YFSETQ. The CDR3 protein is CASSPRLRTDWREAFF. CDR3 nucleotides: TGCGCCAGCAGCCCCCGGCTCAGGACGGATTGGAGGGAAGCTTTCTTT.

The chain has TRBV6-6 and TRBJ1-1; a weak D match, TRBD1 (5 bases). V lost 2 bases and J lost 4, with 17 bases in between. The CDR3 loop spans 16 amino acids. CDR1 and CDR2 from the germline V gene are MNHNY and SVGAGI (reference sequence). The CDR3 region has the DNA TGTGCCAGCAGTTACCCCATTCAAGGGGCCAGCACTGAAGCTTTCTTT. The encoded protein is CASSYPIQGASTEAFF.

The rearrangement links TRBV6-5 to TRBJ1-3; no firm D call. This CDR3 has 14 residues. Germline V gene data show CDR1 as MNHEY and CDR2 as SVGAGI. Trimming removed 5 bases from V and 3 bases from J, with 11 bases in between. CDR3 residues: CASSIGGNGNTIYF. The CDR3 coding sequence is TGTGCCAGCAGTATTGGAGGGAATGGAAACACCATATATTTT.

The chain combines TRBV10-3 with TRBJ2-3; weak D call: TRBD2 (6 bases). Between the trimmed V and J ends, which lost 0 bases and 0 bases, there was a span of 13 bases. This CDR3 spans 17 amino acids. Germline values: CDR1 ENHRY, CDR2 SYGVKD. The DNA of the CDR3 is TGTGCCATCAGTGAGTCGTTGTCTAGCGTTAGCACAGATACGCAGTATTTT. Protein: CAISESLSSVSTDTQYF.

The genes are TRBV18 and TRBJ2-1; 8 bases match TRBD1. V trimming: 5 bases; J trimming: 8 bases; junction bases outside the gene matches: 11. Germline V gene lookup returns CDR1 KGHSH and CDR2 LQKENI. The CDR3 contains 15 residues. The CDR3 is CASSTGQGLDYEQFF. CDR3 nucleotides: TGTGCCAGCTCAACTGGACAGGGATTGGACTATGAGCAGTTCTTC.

The DNA of the CDR3 is TGTGCCAGCTCACCACGGGCAGGACCCCGGGGCACTGAAGCTTTCTTT. It is translated as CASSPRAGPRGTEAFF. The V gene is TRBV18, the J gene TRBJ1-1; D not resolved. The germline V gene encodes CDR1 KGHSH and CDR2 LQKENI. The ends were cut back, 1 base at V and 4 bases at J, with 16 bases in the middle. CDR3 length: 16 amino acids.

The V and J genes are TRBV19 and TRBJ2-3; the D gene is possibly TRBD1 (6 bases). Trimming stripped 4 bases from V and 1 base from J, with 21 bases between. The CDR3 contains 18 residues. The germline gives CDR1 LNHDA, CDR2 SQIVND (reference sequence). The CDR3: CASSSGVGRGKGTDTQYF. The CDR3 region has the DNA TGTGCCAGTAGTAGTGGAGTTGGCAGGGGTAAAGGCACAGATACGCAGTATTTT.

The chain recombines TRBV6-6 with TRBJ2-7; possible D gene TRBD1, 6 bases. The CDR3 runs 13 residues. The V end was cut by 5 bases, the J end by 5 bases, with 13 bases between. Germline CDR1 reads MNHNY; CDR2 reads SVGAGI (reference sequence). The DNA of the CDR3 is TGTGCCAGCAGTAAACAGGGTAGCGACGAGCAGTACTTC. Translating it yields CASSKQGSDEQYF.

The chain uses TRBV7-3 and TRBJ1-1; D unresolved. V was cut by 2 bases and J by 3 bases, with 7 bases left in between. This CDR3 is 13 amino acids long. CDR1 is SGHTA, CDR2 FQGTGA, per germline. The CDR3 DNA is TGTGCCAGCAGCTTACTGTTAGACACTGAAGCTTTCTTT. Translation gives CASSLLLDTEAFF.

The V and J genes are TRBV2 and TRBJ1-4; D is undetermined. There are 15 residues in the CDR3. Trimming pared 0 bases from V and 4 bases from J, leaving 9 bases between. Per germline, CDR1 SNHLY and CDR2 FYNNEI. The CDR3 DNA follows: TGTGCCAGCAGTGAAGCGGCAGGCCGTAATGAAAAACTGTTTTTT. The encoded protein is CASSEAAGRNEKLFF.

The chain links TRBV19 to TRBJ2-2; 8 bases are a match to TRBD2. Germline values: CDR1 LNHDA, CDR2 SQIVND (reference sequence). The CDR3 runs to 17 residues. The trim removed 0 bases at V and 7 bases at J, leaving 10 bases unmatched. CDR3 in amino acids: CASSIDFDGRASGELFF. CDR3 DNA sequence: TGTGCCAGTAGTATAGATTTTGACGGGAGGGCCAGCGGGGAGCTGTTTTTT.

J is TRBJ2-7 and V is TRBV28; D ambiguous. V dropped 8 bases and J dropped 1 base, with 15 bases sitting between them. The CDR3 length is 14 residues. CDR1 and CDR2 (germline): MDHEN, SYDVKM. Here the CDR3 DNA reads TGTGCCAGCCGCCCGGCCCCGGATTCCTACGAGCAGTACTTC. Translation gives CASRPAPDSYEQYF.

The gene calls are TRBV10-3 and TRBJ1-2; D gene ambiguous. Trimming pared 10 bases from V and 1 base from J, leaving 25 bases between. The germline V gene encodes CDR1 ENHRY and CDR2 SYGVKD. The CDR3 is 17 residues long. In DNA, the CDR3 is TGTGCCAGCACCTTCGGGTCTCCCACGCCCTTTAACTATGGCTACACCTTC. Translated: CASTFGSPTPFNYGYTF.

This sequence joins TRBV9 and TRBJ2-3, with TRBD2 identical over 7 bases. The germline gives CDR1 SGDLS, CDR2 YYNGEE. This CDR3 contains 13 residues. With 6 bases clipped from V and 3 bases from J, the junction kept 4 bases outside the gene matches. CDR3 sequence: CASTREVTDTQYF. CDR3 bases: TGTGCCAGCACCCGGGAGGTAACAGATACGCAGTATTTT.

The rearrangement links TRBV19 to TRBJ2-7; 7 bases are a match to TRBD1. Germline V gene data show CDR1 as LNHDA and CDR2 as SQIVND (reference sequence). The CDR3 consists of 13 residues. V lost 6 bases, J lost 0 bases, and 2 bases stayed unmatched. CDR3 nucleotide sequence: TGTGCCAGTAGACGACAGGGCTCCTACGAGCAGTACTTC. It specifies CASRRQGSYEQYF.

The V call is TRBV5-6, the J call TRBJ1-2; D perhaps matches TRBD1 (5 bases). Per the germline V gene, CDR1 is SGHDT and CDR2 is YYEEEE. This CDR3 spans 14 amino acids. Trimming removed 0 bases at V and 4 bases at J, with 10 bases between. The CDR3 loop is CASSLAERGYGYTF. In DNA, the CDR3 is TGTGCCAGCAGCTTGGCTGAGAGGGGCTATGGCTACACCTTC.

DNA of the CDR3: TGTGCCAGCAGCCCTTTTCCAGTCCGGGGGACTGAAGCTTTCTTT. Translation: CASSPFPVRGTEAFF. V and J are TRBV5-5 and TRBJ1-1, with a possible D match to TRBD1 (5 bases). Per the germline V gene, CDR1 is SGHKS and CDR2 is YYEKEE (reference sequence). CDR3 length equals 15 residues. The V and J ends lost 4 bases and 5 bases respectively, with 18 bases between them.

V usage is TRBV11-3 and J usage is TRBJ1-1; 11 positions match TRBD1. The V gene end was trimmed by 5 bases and the J gene end by 5 bases; junction bases not matched to a gene: 4. This CDR3 has 14 residues. Germline loops: CDR1 SGHNT, CDR2 YENEEA. CDR3 protein: CASSGGQGATEAFF. The CDR3 coding sequence is TGTGCCAGCAGCGGCGGACAGGGGGCGACTGAAGCTTTCTTT. Full variable domain (outside the CDR3, taken from reference TRBV11-3 and TRBJ1-1): EAGVVQSPRYKIIEKKQPVAFWCNPISGHNTLYWYLQNLGQGPELLIRYENEEAVDDSQLPKDRFSAERLKGVDSTLKIQPAELGDSAVYLCASSGGQGATEAFFGQGTRLTVV.

V and J are TRBV29-1 and TRBJ2-7; D is undetermined. The V and J ends lost 6 bases and 3 bases respectively, with 12 bases between them. The germline gives CDR1 SQVTM, CDR2 ANQGSEA. The CDR3 runs to 12 residues. In DNA form, the CDR3 reads TGCAGCGTAACCATTACGGGCTACGAGCAGTACTTC. This translates into CSVTITGYEQYF.

The chain recombines TRBV6-1 with TRBJ2-3, with a tentative D call TRBD1 (6 bases). Trimming left V 9 bases short and J 2 bases short, with 18 bases between. The CDR3 consists of 15 residues. Germline CDR1 and CDR2: MNHNS and SASEGT. This CDR3 reads CASYGQNSYTDTQYF. The CDR3 nucleotides read TGTGCCAGTTATGGACAGAATTCTTACACAGATACGCAGTATTTT.

The chain couples TRBV7-7 to TRBJ2-3; D tentatively fits TRBD1 or TRBD2 (5 bases each). The CDR3 loop spans 14 amino acids. The germline V gene has CDR1 SSHAT and CDR2 FNYEAQ (reference sequence). CDR3 region: CASASGPSTDTQYF. CDR3 bases: TGTGCTAGCGCATCGGGGCCAAGCACAGATACGCAGTATTTT.

This sequence joins TRBV19 and TRBJ1-1; TRBD1 is a possible D gene (5 bases). Germline V gene lookup returns CDR1 LNHDA and CDR2 SQIVND (reference sequence). Trimming left V 3 bases short and J 4 bases short, with 12 bases between. The CDR3 runs 14 residues. The CDR3 bases are TGTGCCAGTAGTATGGGGCTATTTGCCACTGAAGCTTTCTTT. This codes for CASSMGLFATEAFF.

This chain connects TRBV6-5 to TRBJ1-3; 10 positions match TRBD1. The CDR3 is made up of 14 amino acids. Trimming cost V 2 bases and J 8 bases; bases outside gene matches: 3. In germline, CDR1 is MNHEY, CDR2 SVGAGI. Here the CDR3 DNA reads TGTGCCAGCAGTTACGGGGGACAGGGGTACACCATATATTTT. Amino acids: CASSYGGQGYTIYF.

The chain carries TRBV2 and TRBJ2-1; possibly TRBD1 for D (6 bases). CDR3 length: 13 residues. V shed 4 bases and J shed 9 bases, with 13 bases lying between them. The germline gives CDR1 SNHLY, CDR2 FYNNEI. This CDR3 reads CASSVGHTLEQFF. The CDR3 DNA reads TGTGCCAGCAGTGTGGGACATACACTTGAGCAGTTCTTC.

A few counts support this clone. This rearrangement joins TRBV30 to TRBJ2-5, with 8 bases lining up with TRBD2. Germline V gives CDR1 GTSNPN, CDR2 SVGIG (reference sequence). J lost 5 bases, V lost 1 base, and 9 bases had no gene match. The CDR3 length is 15 residues. The CDR3 DNA sequence: TGTGCCTGGAGTGCCGGGGGGGCGACTCGGGAGACCCAGTACTTC. This codes for CAWSAGGATRETQYF.

This chain joins TRBV11-2 and TRBJ2-1; 9 positions match TRBD2. The J segment lost 6 bases and the V segment lost 3 bases, leaving 9 bases of the junction unmatched. Germline V CDR1 and CDR2: SGHAT, FQNNGV. This CDR3 contains 16 residues. The CDR3 nucleotides read TGTGCCAGCAGCTTCCCCGGGGGAGCGGGGGGCAATGAGCAGTTCTTC. This sequence encodes CASSFPGGAGGNEQFF.

To note about this clone: Its ends do not fully match the called genes, so a read error is possible. In DNA, the CDR3 is TGTGCCAGCAGCCAAGAACAGTGGGAAACGCAACACTTC. The encoded protein is CASSQEQWETQHF. The chain couples TRBV4-2 to TRBJ2-7, with D unresolved. The CDR3 runs to 13 residues. Germline V gene data show CDR1 as LGHNA and CDR2 as YNFKEQ.

The chain couples TRBV12-2 to TRBJ2-3. TRBV12-2 is classified as a pseudogene. This CDR3 has 18 amino acids. The CDR3 reads CASRSTMIRRRSTDTQYF. CDR3 nucleotides: TGTGCAAGTCGCTCCACCATGATAAGGCGAAGAAGTACAGATACGCAGTATTTT.

This chain connects TRBV4-3 to TRBJ2-1; 8 nucleotides align to TRBD2. Germline CDR1 is LGHNA and CDR2 is YSLEER. The V segment lost 8 bases and the J segment 2 bases; nucleotides outside the gene matches: 8. The CDR3 is 15 residues long. The CDR3 protein is CASSRLAQTYNEQFF. The CDR3 DNA reads as TGCGCCAGCTCCAGACTAGCGCAAACCTACAATGAGCAGTTCTTC.

V and J are TRBV18 and TRBJ2-7; 7 bases align to TRBD2. The CDR3 contains 14 residues. With V trimmed by 3 bases and J by 5 bases, 7 bases remained unmatched. Germline V lookup: CDR1 KGHSH, CDR2 LQKENI. CDR3 DNA: TGTGCCAGCTCACCTGGGGAAGGGAGGGACGAGCAGTACTTC. Amino acid sequence: CASSPGEGRDEQYF.

This rearrangement joins TRBV19 to TRBJ2-5; 7 nucleotides line up with TRBD2. The trim removed 1 base at V and 5 bases at J, leaving 7 bases unmatched. The CDR3 has 15 residues. CDR1 LNHDA and CDR2 SQIVND come from the germline V gene (reference sequence). For the CDR3, the DNA is TGTGCCAGTAGTATAGGCTCGAGCGGGATCGAGACCCAGTACTTC. This translates into CASSIGSSGIETQYF.

The chain is built from TRBV4-1 and TRBJ2-7, with 11 nucleotides matching TRBD1. Germline CDR1 is MGHRA and CDR2 is YSYEKL. Trimming removed 7 bases from V and 6 bases from J; junction bases left unmatched: 14. This CDR3 region has 16 residues. CDR3 amino acids: CASTRSHPGTGGEQYF. The CDR3 DNA is TGCGCCAGCACCCGAAGCCATCCCGGGACAGGGGGCGAGCAGTACTTC.